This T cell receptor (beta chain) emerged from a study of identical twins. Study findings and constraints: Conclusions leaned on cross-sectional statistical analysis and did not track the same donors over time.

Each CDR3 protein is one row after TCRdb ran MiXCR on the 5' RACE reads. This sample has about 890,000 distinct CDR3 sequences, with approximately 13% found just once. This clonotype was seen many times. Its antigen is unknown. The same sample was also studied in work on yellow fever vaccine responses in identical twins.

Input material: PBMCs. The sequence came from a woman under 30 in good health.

CDR3 residues: CASSPQWTGNNEQFF. CDR3 bases: TGTGCCAGCAGTCCCCAATGGACAGGGAACAATGAGCAGTTCTTC. The chain carries TRBV28 and TRBJ2-1, with 8 bases lining up with TRBD1. Unmatched junction bases numbered 8, after V lost 5 bases and J lost 5 bases. This CDR3 is 15 amino acids long. Germline CDR1 is MDHEN and CDR2 is SYDVKM.